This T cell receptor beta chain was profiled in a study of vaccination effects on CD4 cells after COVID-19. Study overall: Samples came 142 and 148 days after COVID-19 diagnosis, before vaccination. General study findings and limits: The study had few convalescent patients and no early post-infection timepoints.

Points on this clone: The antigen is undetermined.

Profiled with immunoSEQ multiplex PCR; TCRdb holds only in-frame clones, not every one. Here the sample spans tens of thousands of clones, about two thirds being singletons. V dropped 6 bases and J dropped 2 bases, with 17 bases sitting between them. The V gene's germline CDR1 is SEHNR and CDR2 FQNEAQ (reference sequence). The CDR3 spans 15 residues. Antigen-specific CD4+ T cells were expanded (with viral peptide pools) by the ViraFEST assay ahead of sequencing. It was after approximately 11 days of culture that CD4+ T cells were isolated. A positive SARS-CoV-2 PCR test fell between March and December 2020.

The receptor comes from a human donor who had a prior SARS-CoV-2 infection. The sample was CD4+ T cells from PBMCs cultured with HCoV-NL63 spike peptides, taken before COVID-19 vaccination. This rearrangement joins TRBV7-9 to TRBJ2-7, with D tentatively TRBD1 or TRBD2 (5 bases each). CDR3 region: CASRLPVGDAYEQYF. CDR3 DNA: TGTGCCAGCAGGTTACCAGTCGGGGACGCCTACGAGCAGTACTTC.